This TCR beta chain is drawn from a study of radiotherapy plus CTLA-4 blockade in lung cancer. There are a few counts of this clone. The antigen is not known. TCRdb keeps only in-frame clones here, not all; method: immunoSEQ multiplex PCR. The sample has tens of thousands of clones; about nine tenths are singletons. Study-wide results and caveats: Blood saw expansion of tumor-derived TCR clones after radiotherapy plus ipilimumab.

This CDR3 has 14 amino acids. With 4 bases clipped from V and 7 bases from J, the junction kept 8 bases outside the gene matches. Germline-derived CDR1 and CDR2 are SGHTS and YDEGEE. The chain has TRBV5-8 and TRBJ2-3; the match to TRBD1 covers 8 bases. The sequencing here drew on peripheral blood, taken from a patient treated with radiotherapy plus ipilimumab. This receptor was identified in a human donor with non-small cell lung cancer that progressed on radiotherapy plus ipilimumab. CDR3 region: CASSQTGAGNTQYF. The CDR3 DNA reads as TGTGCCAGCAGCCAGACAGGGGCTGGGAATACGCAGTATTTT.